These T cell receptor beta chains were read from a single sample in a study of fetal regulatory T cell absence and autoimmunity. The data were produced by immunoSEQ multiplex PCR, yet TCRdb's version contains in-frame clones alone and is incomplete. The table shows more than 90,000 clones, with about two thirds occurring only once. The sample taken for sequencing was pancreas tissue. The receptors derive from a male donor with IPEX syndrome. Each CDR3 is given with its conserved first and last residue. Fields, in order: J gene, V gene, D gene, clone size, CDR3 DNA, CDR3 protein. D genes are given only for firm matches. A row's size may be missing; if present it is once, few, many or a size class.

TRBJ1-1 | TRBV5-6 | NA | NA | TGTGCCAGCAGCTTTGGGGGGAACACTGAAGCTTTCTTT | CASSFGGNTEAFF
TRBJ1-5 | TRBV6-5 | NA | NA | TGTGCCAGCAGTTATTCCAGCAATCAGCCCCAGCATTTT | CASSYSSNQPQHF
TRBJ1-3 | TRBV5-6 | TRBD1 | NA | TGTGCCAGCAGCTTGGAGGGGGCCCTACTAGGAAACACCATATATTTT | CASSLEGALLGNTIYF
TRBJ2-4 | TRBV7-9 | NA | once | TGTGCCAGCAGCGCGGTCCAGGGGAAAAACATTCAGTACTTC | CASSAVQGKNIQYF
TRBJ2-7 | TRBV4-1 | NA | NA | TGCGCCAGCAGCCTCGCGGCTATAGCCAGCTCCTACGAGCAGTACTTC | CASSLAAIASSYEQYF
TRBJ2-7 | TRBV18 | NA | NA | TGTGCCAGCTCACCACTCCGCGGCGGTAGCGACTCCTACGAGCAGTACTTC | CASSPLRGGSDSYEQYF
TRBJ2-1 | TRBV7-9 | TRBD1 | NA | TGTGCCAGCAGCCCTCGTGGGACAGGGGCCTACAATGAGCAGTTCTTC | CASSPRGTGAYNEQFF
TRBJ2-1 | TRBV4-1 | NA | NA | TGCGCCAGCAGCCAAGAAGGCCAGGGGGGCTACAATGAGCAGTTCTTC | CASSQEGQGGYNEQFF
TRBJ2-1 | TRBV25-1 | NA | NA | TGTGCCAGCAGTGGTCGGGGCTACGGTGAGCAGTTCTTC | CASSGRGYGEQFF
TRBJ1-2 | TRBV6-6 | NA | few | TGTGCCAGCGGACGGAGGTCCTATGGCTACACCTTC | CASGRRSYGYTF
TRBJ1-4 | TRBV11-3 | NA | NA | TGTGCCAGCAGCTTAGGGGGCAGGGGAAATGAAAAACTGTTTTTT | CASSLGGRGNEKLFF
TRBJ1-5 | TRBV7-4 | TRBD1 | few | TGTGCCAGCAGCCCAGCCGGGACAGGGAATAGCAATCAGCCCCAGCATTTT | CASSPAGTGNSNQPQHF
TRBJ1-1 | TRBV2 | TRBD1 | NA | TGTGCCAGCAGTGAAGGAGGACAGGGCTTCAGTGAAGCTTTCTTT | CASSEGGQGFSEAFF
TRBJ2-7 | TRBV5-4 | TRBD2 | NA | TGTGCCAGCAGCGAGCGGGGGGTAGTCAACGAGCAGTACTTC | CASSERGVVNEQYF
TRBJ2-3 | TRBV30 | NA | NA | TGTGCCTGGAGTTCCCTGGCGGGGAGCACAGATACGCAGTATTTT | CAWSSLAGSTDTQYF
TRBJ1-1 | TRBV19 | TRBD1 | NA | TGTGCCAGTAGGACAGGGGGCATGAACACTGAAGCTTTCTTT | CASRTGGMNTEAFF
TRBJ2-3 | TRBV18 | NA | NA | TGTGCCAGCTCACCACCTTCTAGTTCCCTCACAGATACGCAGTATTTT | CASSPPSSSLTDTQYF
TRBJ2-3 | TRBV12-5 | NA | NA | TGTGCTAGTGGTTCCTCGTTGCGGGCTAGCACAGATACGCAGTATTTT | CASGSSLRASTDTQYF
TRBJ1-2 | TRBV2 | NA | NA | TGTGCCAGCACGAGAAGGGGAACTAACTATGGCTACACCTTC | CASTRRGTNYGYTF
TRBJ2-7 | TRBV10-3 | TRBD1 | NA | TGTGCCACCGGGACAGGGACACACGAGCAGTACTTC | CATGTGTHEQYF
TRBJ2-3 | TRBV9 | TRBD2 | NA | TGTGCCAGCAGCTTAGACGGGGGGAGCACAGATACGCAGTATTTT | CASSLDGGSTDTQYF
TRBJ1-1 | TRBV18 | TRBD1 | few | TGTGCCAGCTCCTTGGACAGGGGTATTCCTGAAGCTTTCTTT | CASSLDRGIPEAFF
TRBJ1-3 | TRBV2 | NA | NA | TGTGCCAGCAGTGGGGAAGGTTATTCTGGAAACACCATATATTTT | CASSGEGYSGNTIYF
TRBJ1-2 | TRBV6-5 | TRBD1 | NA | TGTGCCAGCAGTTGGACAGGTGCGGGTGTAAGCTACACCTTC | CASSWTGAGVSYTF
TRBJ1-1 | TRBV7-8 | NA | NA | TGTGCCAGCAGCACACGGCCTATCTCCCCGGGCACTGAAGCTTTCTTT | CASSTRPISPGTEAFF
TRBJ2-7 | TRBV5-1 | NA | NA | TGCGCCAGCAGCCCACCAAGCTACGAGCAGTACTTC | CASSPPSYEQYF
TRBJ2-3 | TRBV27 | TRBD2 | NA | TGTGCCAGCAGTTTAAAGTCGACTAGCGGGGGGTGGGCAGATACGCAGTATTTT | CASSLKSTSGGWADTQYF
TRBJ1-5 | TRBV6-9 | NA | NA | TGTGCCAGCAGTTATTTGGAGGGGCCCCGGGACAATCAGCCCCAGCATTTT | CASSYLEGPRDNQPQHF
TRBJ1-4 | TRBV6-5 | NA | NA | TGTGCCAGCAGTTACTCCGGTGCAACTAATGAAAAACTGTTTTTT | CASSYSGATNEKLFF
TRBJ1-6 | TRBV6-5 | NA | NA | TGTGCCAGCAGTTACTCCGGGCAGGGCGGTTCACCCCTCCACTTT | CASSYSGQGGSPLHF
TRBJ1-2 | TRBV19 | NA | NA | TGTGCCAGTAGTATCGACGGACGGGTCTATGGCTACACCTTC | CASSIDGRVYGYTF
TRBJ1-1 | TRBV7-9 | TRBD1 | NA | TGTGCCAGCAGCTTAAGTCGGACAGGGGGAAGGACTGAAGCTTTCTTT | CASSLSRTGGRTEAFF
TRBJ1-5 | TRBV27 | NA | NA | TGTGCCAGCAGTCCCCGACAGGAGAATCAGCCCCAGCATTTT | CASSPRQENQPQHF
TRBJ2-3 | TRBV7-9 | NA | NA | TGTGCCAGCGCCCTGGGGGGCAGTGATACGCAGTATTTT | CASALGGSDTQYF
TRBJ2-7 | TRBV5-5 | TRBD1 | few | TGTGCCAGCAGGCGGACAGGGGCCTACGAGCAGTACTTC | CASRRTGAYEQYF
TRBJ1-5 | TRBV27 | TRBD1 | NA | TGTGCCAGCGACCCCCTGCGGGCAGGGGGAAATCAGCCCCAGCATTTT | CASDPLRAGGNQPQHF
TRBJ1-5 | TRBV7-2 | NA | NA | TGTGCCAGCAGCCGACATCCTAGCAATCAGCCCCAGCATTTT | CASSRHPSNQPQHF
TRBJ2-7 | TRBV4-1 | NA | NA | TGCGCCAGCAGCCAAGGGGAGGAGCAGTACTTC | CASSQGEEQYF
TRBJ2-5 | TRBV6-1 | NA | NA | TGTGCCAGCACCGGATGGGAGACCCAGTACTTC | CASTGWETQYF
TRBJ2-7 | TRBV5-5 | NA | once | TGTGCCAGCAGCTTGACCTCCTACGAGCAGTACTTC | CASSLTSYEQYF
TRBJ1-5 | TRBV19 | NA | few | TGTGCCAGTAGTAGAAAGGGGTATCAGCCCCAGCATTTT | CASSRKGYQPQHF
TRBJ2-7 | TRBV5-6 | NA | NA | TGTGCCAGCAGCTTGGCGGCGGGCTACTACGAGCAGTACTTC | CASSLAAGYYEQYF
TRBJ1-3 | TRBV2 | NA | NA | TGTGCCAGCAGTGGACCGGGTCCGGGAGGAAACACCATATATTTT | CASSGPGPGGNTIYF
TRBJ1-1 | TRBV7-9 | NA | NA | TGTGCCACCCGGACGGGGGACGCTGAAGCTTTCTTT | CATRTGDAEAFF
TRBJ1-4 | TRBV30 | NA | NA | TGTGCCTGGGGGGGAGGGTTTGAAAAACTGTTTTTT | CAWGGGFEKLFF
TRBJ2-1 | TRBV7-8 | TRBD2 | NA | TGTGCCAGCAGCTTGGTAGCGGGGGGGCCGTGGGTTGGCAATGAGCAGTTCTTC | CASSLVAGGPWVGNEQFF
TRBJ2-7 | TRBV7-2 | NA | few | TGTGCCAGCAGCTCCGACCACGAGCAGTACTTC | CASSSDHEQYF
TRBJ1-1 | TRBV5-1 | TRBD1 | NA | TGCGCCAGCAGCTTCCGGGACAGGGGGAACACTGAAGCTTTCTTT | CASSFRDRGNTEAFF
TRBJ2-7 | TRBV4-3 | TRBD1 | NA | TGCGCCAGCAGCCAAGACATCCTGACAGGGGGCTACGAGCAGTACTTC | CASSQDILTGGYEQYF
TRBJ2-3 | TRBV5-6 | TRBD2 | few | TGTGCCAGCACCTGGTGGGGACTAGCGGGGTCAGATACGCAGTATTTT | CASTWWGLAGSDTQYF
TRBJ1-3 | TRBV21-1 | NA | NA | TGTGCCAGCAGCTTCCCTGGGAACTCTGGAAACACCATATATTTT | CASSFPGNSGNTIYF
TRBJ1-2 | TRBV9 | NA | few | TGTGCCAGCAGCGTAGACAACTATGGCTACACCTTC | CASSVDNYGYTF
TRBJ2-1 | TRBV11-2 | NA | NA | TGTGCCAGCAGTCCGACCGGGACTGGGATCTACAATGAGCAGTTCTTC | CASSPTGTGIYNEQFF
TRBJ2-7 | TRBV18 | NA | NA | TGTGCCAGCTCACCACCGGGAAGGGTAACTAACGAGCAGTACTTC | CASSPPGRVTNEQYF
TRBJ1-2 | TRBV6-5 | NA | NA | TGTGCCAGCAGTTACTCAGGAGTTTTTAACTATGGCTACACCTTC | CASSYSGVFNYGYTF